The entry that follows covers one T cell receptor beta chain sequence. This sample was included in a study of blood T cell repertoires in COVID-19. Seattle cases were enrolled at active infection and followed longitudinally. As handled by the study authors: Estimation of nucleated cell counts relied on the amplification of reference gene primers. Profiling relied on immunoSEQ multiplex PCR, and the TCRdb table lists in-frame clones only, not all of them. For V, J and clone size, that table is used; D and trimming come from the DNA. The repertoire has 150,000 to 190,000 clones, 70% to 90% of them found once; the top ten carry less than 10%. Trimming at V came to 2 bases and at J to 4 bases, leaving 3 bases not matched to a gene. CDR1 and CDR2 from the germline V gene are SGDLS and YYNGEE. The CDR3 length is 15 residues.

The source of this sequence is an older woman with COVID-19, enrolled during active disease. This sequence joins TRBV9 and TRBJ2-1; TRBD2 matches 10 bases. Specimen: peripheral blood. The DNA for the CDR3 is TGTGCCAGCAGCGTTGGGACTAGCGTTTACAATGAGCAGTTCTTC. Translation: CASSVGTSVYNEQFF.